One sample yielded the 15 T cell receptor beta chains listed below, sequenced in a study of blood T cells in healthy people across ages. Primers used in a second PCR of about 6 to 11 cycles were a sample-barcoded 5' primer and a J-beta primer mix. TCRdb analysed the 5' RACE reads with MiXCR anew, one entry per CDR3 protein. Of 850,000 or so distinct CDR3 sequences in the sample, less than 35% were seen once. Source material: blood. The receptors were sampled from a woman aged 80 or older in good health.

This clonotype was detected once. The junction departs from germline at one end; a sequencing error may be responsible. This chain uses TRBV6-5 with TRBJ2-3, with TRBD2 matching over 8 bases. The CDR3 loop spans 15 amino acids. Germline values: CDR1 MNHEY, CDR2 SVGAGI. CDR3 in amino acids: CASNYGAGEGDSQYF. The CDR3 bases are TGTGCCAGCAATTACGGAGCGGGGGAGGGGGATTCGCAGTATTTT.

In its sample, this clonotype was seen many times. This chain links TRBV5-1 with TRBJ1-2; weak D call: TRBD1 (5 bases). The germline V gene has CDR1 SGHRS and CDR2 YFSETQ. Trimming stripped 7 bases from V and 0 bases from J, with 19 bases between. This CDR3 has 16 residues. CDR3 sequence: CASRGDSDLANYGYTF. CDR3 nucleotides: TGCGCCAGCCGGGGGGACTCTGACTTAGCTAACTATGGCTACACCTTC.

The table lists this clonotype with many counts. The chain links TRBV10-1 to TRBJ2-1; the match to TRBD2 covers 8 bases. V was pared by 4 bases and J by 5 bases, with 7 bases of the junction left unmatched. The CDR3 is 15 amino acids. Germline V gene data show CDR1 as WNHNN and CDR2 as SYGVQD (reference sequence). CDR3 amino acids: CASSVAGGRDNEQFF. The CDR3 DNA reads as TGCGCCAGCAGTGTGGCGGGGGGCCGGGACAATGAGCAGTTCTTC.

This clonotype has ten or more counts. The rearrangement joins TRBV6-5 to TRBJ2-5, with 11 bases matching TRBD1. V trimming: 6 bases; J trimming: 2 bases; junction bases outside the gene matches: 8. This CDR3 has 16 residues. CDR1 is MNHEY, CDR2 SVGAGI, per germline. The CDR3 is CASSLGQGVGQETQYF. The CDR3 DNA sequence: TGTGCCAGCAGCCTGGGACAGGGGGTAGGGCAAGAGACCCAGTACTTC.

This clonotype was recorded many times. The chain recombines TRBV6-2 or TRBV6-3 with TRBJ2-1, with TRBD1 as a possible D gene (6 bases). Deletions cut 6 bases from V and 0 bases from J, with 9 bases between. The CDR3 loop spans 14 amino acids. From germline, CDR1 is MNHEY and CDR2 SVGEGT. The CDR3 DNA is TGTGCCAGCAGGGGGGCAGGCTCCTACAATGAGCAGTTCTTC. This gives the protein CASRGAGSYNEQFF.

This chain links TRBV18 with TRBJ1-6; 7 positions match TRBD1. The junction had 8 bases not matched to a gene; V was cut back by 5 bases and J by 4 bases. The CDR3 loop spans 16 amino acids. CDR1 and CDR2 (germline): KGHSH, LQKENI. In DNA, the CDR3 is TGTGCCAGCTCAACCGGGACAGCTCCGTATAATTCACCCCTCCACTTT. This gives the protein CASSTGTAPYNSPLHF.

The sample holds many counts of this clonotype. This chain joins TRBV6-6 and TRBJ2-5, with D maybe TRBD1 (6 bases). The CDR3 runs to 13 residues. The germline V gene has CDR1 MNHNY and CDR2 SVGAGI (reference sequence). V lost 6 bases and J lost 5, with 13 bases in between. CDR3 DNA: TGTGCCAGCAGACTACAGGGTTCCGAGACCCAGTACTTC. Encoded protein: CASRLQGSETQYF.

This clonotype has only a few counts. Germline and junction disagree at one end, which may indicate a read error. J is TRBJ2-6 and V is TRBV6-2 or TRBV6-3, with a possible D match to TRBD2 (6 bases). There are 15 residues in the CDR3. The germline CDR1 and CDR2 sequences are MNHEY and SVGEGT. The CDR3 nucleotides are TGTGCCAGCAGTTTGGCGGGAACTGGGGCCAACGTCCGGACTTTC. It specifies CASSLAGTGANVRTF.

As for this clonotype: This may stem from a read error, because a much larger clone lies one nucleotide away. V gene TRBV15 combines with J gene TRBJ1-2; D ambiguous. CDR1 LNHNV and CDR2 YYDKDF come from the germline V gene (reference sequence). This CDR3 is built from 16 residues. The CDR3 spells CATSRGSDGPPYGCTF. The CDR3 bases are TGTGCCACCAGCAGAGGATCGGACGGACCCCCATATGGCTGCACCTTC.

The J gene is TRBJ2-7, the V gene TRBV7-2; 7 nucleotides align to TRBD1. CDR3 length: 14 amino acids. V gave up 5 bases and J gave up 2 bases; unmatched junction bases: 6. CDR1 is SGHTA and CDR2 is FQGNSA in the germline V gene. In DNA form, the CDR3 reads TGTGCCAGCAGCCTCCGGGACAGCACCTACGAGCAGTACTTC. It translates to CASSLRDSTYEQYF.

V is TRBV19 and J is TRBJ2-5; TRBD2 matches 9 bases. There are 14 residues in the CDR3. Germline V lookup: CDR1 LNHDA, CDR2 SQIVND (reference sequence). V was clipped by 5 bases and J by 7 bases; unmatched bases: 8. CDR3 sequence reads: CASSWASGDRTQYF. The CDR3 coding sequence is TGTGCCAGTAGTTGGGCTAGCGGGGACAGGACCCAGTACTTC.

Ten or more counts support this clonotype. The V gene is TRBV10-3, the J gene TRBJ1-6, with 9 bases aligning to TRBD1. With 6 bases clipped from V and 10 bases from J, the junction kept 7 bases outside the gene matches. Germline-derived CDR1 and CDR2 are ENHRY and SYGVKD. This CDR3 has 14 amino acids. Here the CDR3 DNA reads TGTGCCATCAGACCGGACAGGGGTAACTCACCCCTCCACTTT. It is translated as CAIRPDRGNSPLHF.

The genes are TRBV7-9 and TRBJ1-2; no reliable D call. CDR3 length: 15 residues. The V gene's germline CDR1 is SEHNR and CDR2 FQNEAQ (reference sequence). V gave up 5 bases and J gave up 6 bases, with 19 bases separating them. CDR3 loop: CASSPGDLLGNGYTF. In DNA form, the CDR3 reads TGTGCCAGCAGCCCCGGCGATCTCCTCGGGAATGGCTACACCTTC.

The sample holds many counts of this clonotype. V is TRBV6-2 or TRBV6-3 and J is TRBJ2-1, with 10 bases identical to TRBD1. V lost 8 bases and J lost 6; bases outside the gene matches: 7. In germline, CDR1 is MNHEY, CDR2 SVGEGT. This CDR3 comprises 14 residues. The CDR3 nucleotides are TGTGCCAGCGGCCGACAGGGGGCATCCAATGAGCAGTTCTTC. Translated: CASGRQGASNEQFF.

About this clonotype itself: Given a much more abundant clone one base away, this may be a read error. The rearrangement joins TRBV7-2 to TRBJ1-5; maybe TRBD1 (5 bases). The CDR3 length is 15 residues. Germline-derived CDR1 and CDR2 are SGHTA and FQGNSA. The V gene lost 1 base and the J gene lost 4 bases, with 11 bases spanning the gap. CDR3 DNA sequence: TGTGCCAGCAGCTTAGGACGGGGGGTTAATCAGCCCCAGCATTTT. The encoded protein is CASSLGRGVNQPQHF.